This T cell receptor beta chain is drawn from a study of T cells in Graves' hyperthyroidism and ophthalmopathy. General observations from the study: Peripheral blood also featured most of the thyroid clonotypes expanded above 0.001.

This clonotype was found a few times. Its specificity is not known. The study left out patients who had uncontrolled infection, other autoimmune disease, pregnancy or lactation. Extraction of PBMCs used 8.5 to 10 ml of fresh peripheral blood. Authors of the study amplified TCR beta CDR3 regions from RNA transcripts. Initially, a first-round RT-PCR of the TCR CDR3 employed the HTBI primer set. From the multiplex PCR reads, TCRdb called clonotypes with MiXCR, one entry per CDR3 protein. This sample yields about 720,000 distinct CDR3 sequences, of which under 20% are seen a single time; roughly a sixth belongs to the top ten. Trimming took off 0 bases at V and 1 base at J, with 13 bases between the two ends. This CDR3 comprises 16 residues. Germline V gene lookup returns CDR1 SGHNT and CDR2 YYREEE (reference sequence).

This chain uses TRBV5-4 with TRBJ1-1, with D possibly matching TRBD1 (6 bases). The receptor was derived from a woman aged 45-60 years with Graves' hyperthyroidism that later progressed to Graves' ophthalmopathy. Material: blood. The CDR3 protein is CASSLGAGAGNTEAFF. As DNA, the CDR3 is TGTGCCAGCAGCTTGGGGGCGGGGGCGGGGAACACTGAAGCTTTCTTT.